The 17 T cell receptor beta chains below were found in one sample sequenced in a study of post-analysis software for immune sequencing data. Whole-study findings and limits: About five TRBV segments, including TRBV5-6, TRBV5-1 and TRBV20-1, were more frequent in patients than controls.

The antigens of these receptors remain unknown. Unique molecular identifiers were present in the TCR beta cDNA libraries. TCRdb redid the calling of the PCR reads with MiXCR, one entry per CDR3 protein. The sample holds a few hundred thousand distinct CDR3 sequences; less than 40% are singletons and the top ten take around 15%. What was sequenced was blood. The source is a girl aged 10 to 17 with multiple sclerosis.

This clonotype was counted a few times. V is TRBV12-3 or TRBV12-4 and J is TRBJ2-1; the D is unclear. V was shortened by 3 bases and J by 6 bases, with 6 bases between the two germline ends. The CDR3 sequence is 12 residues long. CDR3 residues: CASSLDGNEQFF. Here the CDR3 DNA reads TGTGCCAGCAGTTTGGACGGCAATGAGCAGTTCTTC.

The chain is built from TRBV27 and TRBJ1-1; TRBD1 matches at 7 bases. After removal of 5 bases from V and 3 bases from J, the junction contained 3 bases not matched to a gene. CDR1 is MNHEY and CDR2 is SMNVEV in the germline V gene (reference sequence). The CDR3 extends over 13 amino acids. CDR3: CASSRQGDTEAFF. DNA of the CDR3: TGTGCCAGCAGTAGACAGGGAGACACTGAAGCTTTCTTT.

This clonotype was seen repeatedly, ten times or more. This rearrangement joins TRBV29-1 to TRBJ1-2; 8 bases agree with TRBD1. J was trimmed by 4 bases and V by 5 bases; bases with no gene match: 6. The CDR3 extends over 13 amino acids. Germline V gene lookup returns CDR1 SQVTM and CDR2 ANQGSEA. The CDR3 DNA is TGCAGCGTTCTGGACAGGGTATCCTATGGCTACACCTTC. Its protein is CSVLDRVSYGYTF.

This clonotype appeared a single time. This chain uses TRBV6-2 or TRBV6-3 with TRBJ2-1; 8 positions agree with TRBD2. The junction had 4 bases not matched to a gene; V was cut back by 5 bases and J by 10 bases. The V gene's germline CDR1 is MNHEY and CDR2 SVGEGT. The CDR3 is 12 amino acids. The CDR3 protein is CASSPQRGEQFF. The CDR3 coding sequence is TGTGCCAGCAGTCCACAGCGGGGGGAGCAGTTCTTC.

CDR3 sequence (DNA): TGTGCCAGCAGCCAAGGGGGCCGGGGCGACTATGGCTACACCTTC. It encodes CASSQGGRGDYGYTF. J is TRBJ1-2 and V is TRBV3-1; weak D call: TRBD1 (5 bases). The CDR3 runs 15 residues. Germline V CDR1 and CDR2: LGHDT, YNNKEL (reference sequence). V was shortened by 1 base and J by 3 bases, with 12 bases between the two germline ends.

This chain uses TRBV20-1 with TRBJ1-2, with D tentatively TRBD1 (6 bases). The CDR3 has 17 residues. V lost 0 bases, J lost 0 bases, and 17 bases lay in between. CDR1 is DFQATT and CDR2 is SNEGSKA in the germline V gene (reference sequence). The CDR3 loop is CSARDLRGRPTNYGYTF. CDR3 DNA: TGCAGTGCTAGAGATCTTCGGGGGCGGCCTACTAACTATGGCTACACCTTC.

J is TRBJ2-3 and V is TRBV10-1; 8 nucleotides align to TRBD1. After removal of 11 bases from V and 1 base from J, the junction contained 14 bases not matched to a gene. The length of the CDR3 is 16 residues. In germline, CDR1 is WNHNN, CDR2 SYGVQD (reference sequence). The CDR3 DNA reads TGCGCCGGAGGGAAAACAGGGGGAGAGGGCACAGATACGCAGTATTTT. Protein: CAGGKTGGEGTDTQYF.

The J gene is TRBJ1-5, the V gene TRBV12-3 or TRBV12-4; tentatively, D is TRBD1 (6 bases). The V end was cut by 5 bases, the J end by 3 bases, with 20 bases between. The CDR3 runs 17 residues. CDR3 sequence (DNA): TGTGCCAGCAGTCCCCGTTTGAGCAGGGGCTACAATCAGCCCCAGCATTTT. As protein: CASSPRLSRGYNQPQHF.

The chain carries TRBV7-2 and TRBJ2-3; D is tentatively TRBD1 or TRBD2 (6 bases each). Germline values: CDR1 SGHTA, CDR2 FQGNSA. The CDR3 sequence is 15 residues long. The V gene lost 2 bases and the J gene lost 8 bases, with 17 bases spanning the gap. CDR3 region: CASSLNVQEGGTQYF. The CDR3 DNA follows: TGTGCCAGCAGCTTAAATGTCCAGGAGGGGGGTACGCAGTATTTT.

This chain uses TRBV5-5 with TRBJ2-1; D remains ambiguous. V was shortened by 0 bases and J by 9 bases, with 10 bases between the two germline ends. The CDR3 contains 13 residues. Per the germline V gene, CDR1 is SGHKS and CDR2 is YYEKEE (reference sequence). The CDR3 DNA reads TGTGCCAGCAGCTTGGCTTCCTGGGGTGAGCAGTTCTTC. It is translated as CASSLASWGEQFF.

V and J are TRBV6-5 and TRBJ1-1; D might be TRBD1 (5 bases). The CDR3 covers 16 residues. Trimming shortened V by 0 bases and J by 4 bases, and 15 bases separated the two germline ends. The germline gives CDR1 MNHEY, CDR2 SVGAGI. Here the CDR3 reads CASSYSVGAGSTEAFF. Here the CDR3 DNA reads TGTGCCAGCAGTTACTCCGTTGGGGCAGGTAGCACTGAAGCTTTCTTT.

This chain links TRBV10-3 with TRBJ1-1; tentative D call: TRBD1 (5 bases). Germline CDR1 is ENHRY and CDR2 is SYGVKD. The CDR3 has 13 amino acids. Trimming shortened V by 8 bases and J by 1 base, and 11 bases separated the two germline ends. CDR3 residues: CAISARANTEAFF. Written as DNA, the CDR3 is TGTGCCATCTCGGCCAGGGCGAACACTGAAGCTTTCTTT.

The table lists this clonotype with a few counts. The chain links TRBV3-1 to TRBJ2-7; possible D gene TRBD2, 5 bases. The last part of the DNA fits TRBJ2-5 better; the J call may be wrong. CDR3 length: 16 residues. From germline, CDR1 is LGHDT and CDR2 YNNKEL (reference sequence). Written as DNA, the CDR3 is TGTGCCAGCAGCCAAGATAAAGCGGCCTTGGGGGAGACCCAGTACTTC. Amino acids: CASSQDKAALGETQYF.

V is TRBV3-1 and J is TRBJ2-5; the D gene is possibly TRBD1 (6 bases). The closer fit of TRBJ2-7 to the DNA end suggests the J call may be wrong. CDR1 and CDR2 from the germline V gene are LGHDT and YNNKEL (reference sequence). The CDR3 has 13 amino acids. CDR3 in amino acids: CASSHSRGNEQYF. In DNA, the CDR3 is TGTGCCAGCAGCCATTCCAGGGGTAACGAGCAGTACTTC.

This clonotype was detected only a few times. The chain joins TRBV5-1 to TRBJ2-3, with TRBD1 identical over 7 bases. The CDR3 is 16 amino acids. CDR1 is SGHRS, CDR2 YFSETQ, per germline. The ends lost 0 bases at V and 3 bases at J; junction bases unmatched: 7. The CDR3 DNA follows: TGCGCCAGCAGCTTGGGGTCGGGACAGCCTACAGATACGCAGTATTTT. Amino acids: CASSLGSGQPTDTQYF.

This clonotype turned up a few times. The chain carries TRBV6-5 and TRBJ2-5, with D possibly matching TRBD2 (5 bases). Trimming cost V 2 bases and J 5 bases, with 12 bases left between them. The CDR3 contains 14 residues. The germline gives CDR1 MNHEY, CDR2 SVGAGI. CDR3 DNA: TGTGCCAGCAGTTACATGAGGGTGGGGGAGACCCAGTACTTC. Translated, it gives CASSYMRVGETQYF.

This clonotype was recorded many times. The chain combines TRBV3-1 with TRBJ2-7; D remains ambiguous. Trimming pared 3 bases from V and 0 bases from J, leaving 9 bases between. Germline V CDR1 and CDR2: LGHDT, YNNKEL (reference sequence). CDR3 length: 14 amino acids. The CDR3: CASSHLQSSYEQYF. The DNA for the CDR3 is TGTGCCAGCAGCCACCTACAGAGCTCCTACGAGCAGTACTTC.